One T cell receptor beta chain is described in this entry. Per the germline V gene, CDR1 is SGHNT and CDR2 is YENEEA. The J segment lost 4 bases and the V segment lost 3 bases, leaving 5 bases of the junction unmatched. This CDR3 comprises 15 residues. The sample is drawn from a study of blood T cell repertoires in COVID-19. About the study: T cells, B-cell-depleted T cells, or PBMCs provided the cDNA or gDNA that served as material.

Per the authors' pipeline: Amplification with reference gene primers provided the estimates of nucleated cell counts. The method was immunoSEQ multiplex PCR; TCRdb's version includes in-frame clones alone and lacks a portion of them. The D gene and trimming were derived from the DNA, and the V and J assignments and clone size from that table. The sample includes 90,000 to 120,000 clones, around 90% of them seen just once. This chain joins TRBV11-3 and TRBJ2-3; 9 bases line up with TRBD2. The sample was peripheral blood. The TCR sequence derives from a human donor in a cohort sampled during active COVID-19. The CDR3 DNA is TGTGCCAGCAGCTTTAGCGGGAGAATCGCAGATACGCAGTATTTT. It encodes CASSFSGRIADTQYF.